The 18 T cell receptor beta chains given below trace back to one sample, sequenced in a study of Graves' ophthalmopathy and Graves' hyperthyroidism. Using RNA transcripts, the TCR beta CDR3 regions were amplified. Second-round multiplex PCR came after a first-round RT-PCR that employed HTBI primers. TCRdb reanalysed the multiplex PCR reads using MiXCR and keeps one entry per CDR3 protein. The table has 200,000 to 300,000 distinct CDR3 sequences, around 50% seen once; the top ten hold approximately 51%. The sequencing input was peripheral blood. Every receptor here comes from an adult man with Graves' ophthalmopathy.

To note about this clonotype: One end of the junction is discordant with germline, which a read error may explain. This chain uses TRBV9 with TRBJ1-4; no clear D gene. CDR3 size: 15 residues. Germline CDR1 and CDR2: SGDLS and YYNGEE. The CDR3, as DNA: TGCGCCAGCAGCCATGGACGGAATACTAATGAAAAACTGTTTTTT. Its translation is CASSHGRNTNEKLFF.

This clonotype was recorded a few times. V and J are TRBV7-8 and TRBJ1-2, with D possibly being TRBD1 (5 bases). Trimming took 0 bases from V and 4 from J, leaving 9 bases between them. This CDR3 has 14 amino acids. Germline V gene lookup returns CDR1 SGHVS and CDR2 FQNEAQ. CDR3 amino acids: CASSLARGVYGYTF. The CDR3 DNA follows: TGTGCCAGCAGCTTAGCGCGGGGGGTCTATGGCTACACCTTC.

The CDR3 nucleotides read TGTGCCAGTAGTATGGTGGCGGGACAGGGGGGTTCACCCCTCCACTTT. Protein product: CASSMVAGQGGSPLHF. This chain joins TRBV19 and TRBJ1-6; 11 bases match TRBD1. The CDR3 totals 16 residues. V lost 3 bases and J lost 9; bases outside the gene matches: 7. Per the germline V gene, CDR1 is LNHDA and CDR2 is SQIVND (reference sequence). Based on the CDR3 plus reference TRBV19 and TRBJ1-6, the full variable domain is DGGITQSPKYLFRKEGQNVTLSCEQNLNHDAMYWYRQDPGQGLRLIYYSQIVNDFQKGDIAEGYSVSREKKESFPLTVTSAQKNPTAFYLCASSMVAGQGGSPLHFGNGTRLTVT.

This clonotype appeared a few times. The CDR3 DNA sequence: TGTGCCAGCAGCTTTCCTGGGACAGGAGATTACGAGCAGTACTTC. It codes for CASSFPGTGDYEQYF. This chain links TRBV12-3 or TRBV12-4 with TRBJ2-7, with 8 bases aligning to TRBD1. V gave up 6 bases and J gave up 4 bases; unmatched junction bases: 11. This CDR3 has 15 amino acids.

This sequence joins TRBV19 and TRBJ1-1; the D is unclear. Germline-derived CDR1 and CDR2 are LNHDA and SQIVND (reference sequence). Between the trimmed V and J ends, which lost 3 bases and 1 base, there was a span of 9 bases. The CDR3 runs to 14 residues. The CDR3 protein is CASSMTMWNTEAFF. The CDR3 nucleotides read TGTGCCAGTAGTATGACGATGTGGAACACTGAAGCTTTCTTT.

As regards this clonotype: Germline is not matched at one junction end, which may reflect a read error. CDR3 region: CASSMVGTPSSYEQYF. In DNA, the CDR3 is TGTGCCAGCAGTATGGTCGGGACTCCAAGCTCCTACGAGCAGTACTTC. The V call is TRBV10-3, the J call TRBJ2-7; weak D call: TRBD2 (6 bases). This CDR3 is 16 amino acids long. Per the germline V gene, CDR1 is ENHRY and CDR2 is SYGVKD.

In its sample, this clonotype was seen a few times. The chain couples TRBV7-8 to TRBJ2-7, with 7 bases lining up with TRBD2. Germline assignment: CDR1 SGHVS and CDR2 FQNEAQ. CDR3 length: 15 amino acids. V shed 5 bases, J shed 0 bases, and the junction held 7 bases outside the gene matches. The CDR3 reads CASSPGTTISYEQYF. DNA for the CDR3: TGTGCCAGCAGCCCCGGGACTACTATCTCCTACGAGCAGTACTTC. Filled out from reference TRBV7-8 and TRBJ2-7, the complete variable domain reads GAGVSQSPRYKVAKRGQDVALRCDPISGHVSLFWYQQALGQGPEFLTYFQNEAQLDKSGLPSDRFFAERPEGSVSTLKIQRTQQEDSAVYLCASSPGTTISYEQYFGPGTRLTVT.

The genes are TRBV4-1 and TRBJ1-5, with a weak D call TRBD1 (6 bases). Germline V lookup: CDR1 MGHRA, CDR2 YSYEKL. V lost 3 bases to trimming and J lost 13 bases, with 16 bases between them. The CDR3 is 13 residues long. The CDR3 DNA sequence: TGCGCCAGCAGCCAGGGTACAGGGAAGGGTCAGCATTTT. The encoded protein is CASSQGTGKGQHF.

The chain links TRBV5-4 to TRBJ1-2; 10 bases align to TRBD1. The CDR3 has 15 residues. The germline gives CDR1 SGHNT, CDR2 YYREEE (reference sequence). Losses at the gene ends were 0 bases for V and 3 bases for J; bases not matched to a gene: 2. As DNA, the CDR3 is TGTGCCAGCAGCTTGGGACAGGGGGCCGACTATGGCTACACCTTC. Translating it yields CASSLGQGADYGYTF. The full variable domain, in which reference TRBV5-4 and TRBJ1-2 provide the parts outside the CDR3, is ETGVTQSPTHLIKTRGQQVTLRCSSQSGHNTVSWYQQALGQGPQFIFQYYREEENGRGNFPPRFSGLQFPNYSSELNVNALELDDSALYLCASSLGQGADYGYTFGSGTRLTVV.

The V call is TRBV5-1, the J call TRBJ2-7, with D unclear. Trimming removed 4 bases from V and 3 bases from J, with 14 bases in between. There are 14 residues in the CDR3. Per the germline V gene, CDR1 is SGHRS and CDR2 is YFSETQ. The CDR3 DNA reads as TGCGCCAGCAGCCTGGAAGGGCAGTTCTACGAGCAGTACTTC. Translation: CASSLEGQFYEQYF. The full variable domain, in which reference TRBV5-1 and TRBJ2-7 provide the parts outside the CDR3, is KAGVTQTPRYLIKTRGQQVTLSCSPISGHRSVSWYQQTPGQGLQFLFEYFSETQRNKGNFPGRFSGRQFSNSRSEMNVSTLELGDSALYLCASSLEGQFYEQYFGPGTRLTVT.

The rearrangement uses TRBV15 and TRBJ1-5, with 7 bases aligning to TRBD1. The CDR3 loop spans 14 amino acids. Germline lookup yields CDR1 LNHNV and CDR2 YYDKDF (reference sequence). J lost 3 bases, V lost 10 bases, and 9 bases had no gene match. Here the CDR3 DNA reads TGTGCCAGCAGGGGGACGGGGTTCAATCAGCCCCAGCATTTT. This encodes CASRGTGFNQPQHF.

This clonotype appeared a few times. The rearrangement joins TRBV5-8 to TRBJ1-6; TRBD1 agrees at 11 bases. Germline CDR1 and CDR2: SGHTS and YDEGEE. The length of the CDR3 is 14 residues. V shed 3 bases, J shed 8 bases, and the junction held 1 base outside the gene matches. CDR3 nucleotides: TGTGCCAGCAGCTGGACAGGGGGCGATTCACCCCTCCACTTT. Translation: CASSWTGGDSPLHF.

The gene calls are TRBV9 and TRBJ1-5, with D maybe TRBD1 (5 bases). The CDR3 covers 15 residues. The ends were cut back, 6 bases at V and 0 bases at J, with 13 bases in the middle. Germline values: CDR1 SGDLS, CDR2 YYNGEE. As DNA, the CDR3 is TGTGCCAGCAATCCTTCGGGGGATAGCAATCAGCCCCAGCATTTT. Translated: CASNPSGDSNQPQHF.

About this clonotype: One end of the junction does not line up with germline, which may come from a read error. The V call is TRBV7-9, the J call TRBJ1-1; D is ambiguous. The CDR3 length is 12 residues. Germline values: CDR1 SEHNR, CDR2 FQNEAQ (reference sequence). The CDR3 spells CASSSPNTEAFF. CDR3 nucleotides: TGTGCCAGCAGCTCGCCGAACACTGAGGCTTTCTTT.

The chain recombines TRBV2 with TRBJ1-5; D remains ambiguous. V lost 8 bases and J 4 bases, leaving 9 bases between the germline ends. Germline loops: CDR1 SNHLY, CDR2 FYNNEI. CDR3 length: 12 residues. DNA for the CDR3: TGTGCCAGCTCCGGGCTGAATCAGCCCCAGCATTTT. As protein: CASSGLNQPQHF.

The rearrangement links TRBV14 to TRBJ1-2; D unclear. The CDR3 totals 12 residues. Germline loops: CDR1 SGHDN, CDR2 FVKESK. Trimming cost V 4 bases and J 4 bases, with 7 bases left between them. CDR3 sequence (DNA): TGTGCCAGCAGCCCCTCCACCTATGGCTACACCTTC. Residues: CASSPSTYGYTF.

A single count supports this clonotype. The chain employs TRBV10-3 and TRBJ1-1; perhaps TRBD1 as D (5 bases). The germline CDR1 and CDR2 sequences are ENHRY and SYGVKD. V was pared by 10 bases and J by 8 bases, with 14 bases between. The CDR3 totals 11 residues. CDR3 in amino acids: CASRGRQEAFF. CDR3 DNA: TGTGCCAGCAGAGGTCGACAGGAAGCTTTCTTT.

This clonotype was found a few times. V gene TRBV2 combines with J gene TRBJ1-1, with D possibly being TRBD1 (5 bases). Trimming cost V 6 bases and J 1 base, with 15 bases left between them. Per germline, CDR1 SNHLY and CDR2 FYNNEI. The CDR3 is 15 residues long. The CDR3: CASRGTFLGNTEAFF. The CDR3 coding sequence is TGTGCCAGCAGGGGGACTTTCCTCGGGAACACTGAAGCTTTCTTT. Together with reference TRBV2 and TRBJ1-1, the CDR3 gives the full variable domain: EPEVTQTPSHQVTQMGQEVILRCVPISNHLYFYWYRQILGQKVEFLVSFYNNEISEKSEIFDDQFSVERPDGSNFTLKIRSTKLEDSAMYFCASRGTFLGNTEAFFGQGTRLTVV.